This record covers a single T cell receptor (beta chain). Its antigen is unknown. The data originate from a study of blood T cells in healthy people across ages. Study-wide results and caveats: The fall in TCR beta diversity per million T cells was roughly linear with age.

Germline CDR1 MGHRA, CDR2 YSYEKL. The length of the CDR3 is 14 residues. V shed 0 bases and J shed 6 bases, with 8 bases lying between them. The use of a sample-barcoded 5' primer and a J-beta primer mix characterized a second PCR of about 7 to 12 cycles. CDR3-containing paired-end reads numbering at least 2.5 million came from each sample. TCRdb re-analysed the 5' RACE reads in MiXCR, keeping a single row per CDR3 protein. The profile shows roughly 700,000 distinct CDR3 sequences, roughly 25% of them singletons. This sample also belongs to another study, concerning T cells of mothers and their children. This second report adds: The study recruited three healthy Caucasian mothers and their six children as donors.

Sequencing was performed on blood. The TCR was taken from a boy younger than 18 in good health. The chain links TRBV4-1 to TRBJ2-2; no clear D gene. CDR3 DNA sequence: TGCGCCAGCAGCCAAGATCGCGTTTCCGGGGAGCTGTTTTTT. Protein sequence: CASSQDRVSGELFF.